This T cell receptor beta chain was recorded in a study of beta chain features in type 1 diabetes (dated by TCRdb to the late 2010s). For context, the study as a whole: Mean age, gender distribution, total cell number and subset yield were not different between patients and healthy donors. A total of 100 million to 140 million sorted cells were examined across all samples, and the number of cells per subset was strongly correlated with RNA yield. In the study, TCRB repertoires of sorted circulating CD4+ T cell subsets from recently diagnosed type 1 diabetes patients were compared with those of matched healthy donors. Whereas all 30 or so donors provided naive and central memory subsets, regulatory and stem cell-like memory subsets were isolated from just 8 patients and roughly 8 healthy donors. Overall study results and their limits: Because cDNA rather than genomic DNA was sequenced, highly expressing activated cells could have been over-represented, although no difference in activation and CD3 levels was found between groups. Shorter templates might be favored by PCR, yet because patient and control samples were amplified and corrected together, any such skew would affect both groups equally. Because the HLA sub-analyses included only small numbers of individuals, any influence of HLA type on TCRB rearrangement was left unresolved. Fewer insertions and more nucleotide deletions at VDJ recombination sites were observed in patients with type 1 diabetes, implying thymic rearrangement abnormalities. A moderate but significant shortening of TCRB CDR3 length was observed in type 1 diabetes patients in all four CD4+ subsets. Naive, central memory and regulatory TCRB repertoires appeared more similar among patients than among healthy donors.

Reading the germline V gene gives CDR1 SGDLS and CDR2 YYNGEE. Trimming costs V 7 bases and J 2 bases, and their ends lie 18 bases apart. The CDR3 measures 15 amino acids from cysteine to phenylalanine. Kept here is only the CDR3 DNA, which spans 45 bases and is read in frame from base 1. A single peripheral blood draw of approximately 110 mL on average was collected from each donor into heparinised tubes. A BD FACSAria II was used to sort naive, central memory, regulatory and stem cell-like memory CD4+ T cells with a panel that included CD45RO, CCR7, CD25, CD127, CD95 and CD27. Purity was above 95% for every sorted population. Right away, PBMCs were isolated by Lymphoprep density gradient centrifugation and were stained directly, with no culture step. So that batch effects would be minimized, each experiment stained and sorted samples in pairs, pairing one healthy donor with one patient. All of the isolated RNA was reverse transcribed with the High Capacity cDNA Reverse Transcription Kit, so expressed TCRB transcripts were sequenced. Deep immunoSEQ sequencing was performed on naive, central memory and regulatory T cell samples, with an average of roughly 3.3 million total reads per sample. Sorted cells were lysed in RLT buffer, and RNA was extracted using DNase-treated RNeasy Micro or Mini kits according to cell number. To prevent cross-contamination, each cell subset was processed individually, whereas patient and healthy donor samples were processed jointly. Using the immunoSEQ multiplex PCR, TCRB sequences were amplified from cDNA into 87-bp fragments spanning the CDR3 region. The amplicons were sequenced using the Illumina HiSeq platform. Per the authors' processing: PCR bias was corrected computationally using synthetic template baselines, and reads within Hamming distance 2 were collapsed, with unmergeable singletons discarded. Reads were aligned to IMGT to assign V, D and J genes, CDR3 length, and insertions or deletions at six rearrangement sites. Within each subset, clonotype counts were normalized to the number of sorted cells before true diversity and Gini coefficients were calculated with the tcR R package. The overlap coefficient, calculated on TCRB nucleotide sequences, was used to measure repertoire sharing. Out-of-frame TCRB sequences from naive cells were analyzed to stand in for the pre-selection repertoire. This is the immuneACCESS table as TCRdb keeps it, with only in-frame sequences that have V and J called. A part of the clones is gone; compared with another copy, unresolved V genes explain less than half, and the rest is unexplained. Clone size and V and J calls were adopted from that table, with D and trimming inferred from the DNA. This sample gives 250,000 to 300,000 clones in total; roughly an eighth of them show up just once. 0.015% to 0.02% of the sample is taken by the ten largest.

In the case of this clone: Its binding antigen is unknown. It has no much larger one-base neighbor in the sample; base qualities were not kept.

The receptor was isolated from a man younger than 40 with type 1 diabetes. The sequencing sample was made of naive CD4+ T cells from blood. Taken with the paper, the label for cell subset or site translates to: true naive CD4+ T cells. The chain couples TRBV9 to TRBJ1-1; D gene: possibly TRBD1, on 6 matching bases. The CDR3 reads as follows: CASSGQGRGNTEAFF. The nucleotides are TGTGCCAGCTCCGGGCAGGGGAGGGGAAACACTGAAGCTTTCTTT.